What follows are 30 T cell receptor beta chains derived from one specimen sequenced in a study of Graves' ophthalmopathy and Graves' hyperthyroidism. The TCR beta CDR3 regions underwent amplification from RNA transcripts. Second-round multiplex PCR followed a first-round RT-PCR using HTBI primers. A single record per CDR3 protein comes from TCRdb applying MiXCR to the multiplex PCR reads. This sample has more than 150,000 distinct CDR3 sequences, with roughly two fifths found just once. Input material: peripheral blood. The receptor source for this set is a woman between 40 and 55 years old with Graves' ophthalmopathy.

This chain connects TRBV28 to TRBJ1-5, with D tentatively TRBD1 (5 bases). CDR3 size: 16 residues. Germline V lookup: CDR1 MDHEN, CDR2 SYDVKM. V was trimmed by 6 bases and J by 0 bases, leaving 15 bases between them. CDR3 sequence reads: CASRRKKGYSNQPQHF. The CDR3 DNA sequence: TGTGCCAGCAGACGGAAGAAGGGGTATAGCAATCAGCCCCAGCATTTT.

The chain's CDR3 is CASTRGAGETQYF. In DNA form, the CDR3 reads TGTGCCAGCACCCGGGGGGCCGGGGAGACCCAGTACTTC. The V and J genes are TRBV12-3 or TRBV12-4 and TRBJ2-5; the D gene is possibly TRBD2 (7 bases). The CDR3 is made up of 13 amino acids. V was clipped by 7 bases and J by 5 bases, with 14 bases between them.

This CDR3 reads CASSYLWATEAFF. The CDR3, as DNA: TGTGCCAGCAGTTACTTATGGGCTACTGAAGCTTTCTTT. The rearrangement links TRBV6-2 or TRBV6-3 to TRBJ1-1; D unresolved. Per the germline V gene, CDR1 is MNHEY and CDR2 is SVGEGT. V was shortened by 1 base and J by 5 bases, with 8 bases between the two germline ends. The CDR3 has 13 residues.

This clonotype appeared many times. The chain has TRBV20-1 and TRBJ2-5; D unresolved. CDR1 and CDR2 (germline): DFQATT, SNEGSKA (reference sequence). The CDR3 length is 11 residues. With 3 bases removed from V and 10 bases from J, the gap between germline ends came to 12 bases. This CDR3 reads CSASPTLDQYF. The CDR3, as DNA: TGCAGTGCTAGCCCGACCTTGGACCAGTACTTC.

Concerning this clonotype itself: Since no conserved phenylalanine or tryptophan closes the CDR3, a read error is the likely cause. No DNA is shown, since the ends of the CDR3 on it are uncertain; the CDR3 is the one TCRdb lists. The J gene is TRBJ1-1, the V gene TRBV6-4. The germline V gene encodes CDR1 MRHNA and CDR2 SNTAGT. The CDR3 is 9 amino acids long, termini counted. CDR3 amino acids: CASSEITFL.

This clonotype was seen repeatedly, ten times or more. The chain links TRBV6-1 to TRBJ1-5; D uncertain. The V end lost 6 bases, the J end lost 7 bases, and 10 bases lay between the germline ends. In germline, CDR1 is MNHNS, CDR2 SASEGT. The CDR3 sequence is 12 residues long. The CDR3 sequence is CASRDRSQPQHF. CDR3 coding DNA: TGTGCCAGCAGGGACCGGAGCCAGCCCCAGCATTTT.

This clonotype came up a few times. The V and J genes are TRBV18 and TRBJ2-4, with TRBD1 as a possible D gene (5 bases). V shed 2 bases and J shed 0 bases, with 17 bases lying between them. The CDR3 has 18 residues. Germline CDR1 reads KGHSH; CDR2 reads LQKENI. The CDR3 bases are TGTGCCAGCTCACCAACAGGATTGTCTCTCGGAGCCAAAAACATTCAGTACTTC. Translating it yields CASSPTGLSLGAKNIQYF.

The chain links TRBV20-1 to TRBJ2-7, with D maybe TRBD2 (6 bases). Germline V CDR1 and CDR2: DFQATT, SNEGSKA (reference sequence). This CDR3 has 18 residues. V lost 3 bases and J 6 bases, leaving 30 bases between the germline ends. In DNA form, the CDR3 reads TGCAGTGCTAGCGATTTTTGGCGGAGGTGGGGACTGTCTTGCGAGCAGTACTTC. Translation gives CSASDFWRRWGLSCEQYF.

This clonotype appeared a few times. This chain uses TRBV6-1 with TRBJ2-6; 7 nucleotides line up with TRBD1. Germline V lookup: CDR1 MNHNS, CDR2 SASEGT. The CDR3 totals 15 residues. After removal of 6 bases from V and 2 bases from J, the junction contained 4 bases not matched to a gene. This CDR3 is CASRNRGTGANVLTF. CDR3 coding DNA: TGTGCCAGCAGAAACAGGGGAACTGGGGCCAACGTCCTGACTTTC.

The sample holds many counts of this clonotype. This chain uses TRBV20-1 with TRBJ2-7; D might be TRBD1 (6 bases). Germline CDR1 and CDR2: DFQATT and SNEGSKA (reference sequence). V gave up 5 bases and J gave up 0 bases, with 14 bases separating them. The CDR3 runs 14 residues. CDR3: CSADPRDISYEQYF. The CDR3 nucleotides read TGCAGTGCTGACCCGAGGGACATCTCCTACGAGCAGTACTTC.

This clonotype has a count of ten or more. The CDR3 spells CASSDPGYHQPQHF. The CDR3 nucleotides read TGTGCCAGCAGTGATCCAGGGTACCATCAGCCCCAGCATTTT. The chain employs TRBV6-2 or TRBV6-3 and TRBJ1-5, with a possible D match to TRBD1 (5 bases). Germline CDR1 reads MNHEY; CDR2 reads SVGEGT. V was pared by 5 bases and J by 5 bases, with 13 bases between. The length of the CDR3 is 14 residues.

This clonotype was seen ten or more times. The V and J genes are TRBV6-1 and TRBJ2-6; a possible D gene is TRBD2 (5 bases). The V gene's germline CDR1 is MNHNS and CDR2 SASEGT. V was pared by 6 bases and J by 0 bases, with 12 bases between. The length of the CDR3 is 16 residues. The CDR3 region is CASSWGALSGANVLTF. CDR3 coding DNA: TGTGCCAGCAGCTGGGGAGCTCTCTCTGGGGCCAACGTCCTGACTTTC.

This clonotype was counted ten times or more. This chain links TRBV7-8 with TRBJ1-5; D is possibly TRBD1 (6 bases). The CDR3 runs 15 residues. The germline V and J ends were trimmed by 5 bases and 6 bases, with 17 bases remaining between them. The germline gives CDR1 SGHVS, CDR2 FQNEAQ. The CDR3 DNA follows: TGTGCCAGCAGCCTGGGGGTGGGGGGCTTTCAGCCCCAGCATTTT. Translated: CASSLGVGGFQPQHF.

This clonotype was counted once. This chain links TRBV6-1 with TRBJ2-2; D ambiguous. Germline CDR1 and CDR2: MNHNS and SASEGT. The V gene lost 6 bases and the J gene lost 7 bases, with 12 bases spanning the gap. CDR3 length equals 13 residues. CDR3 bases: TGTGCCAGCAGCCCCGTTTCGGGCGGGGAGCTGTTTTTT. It codes for CASSPVSGGELFF.

At least ten counts were recorded for this clonotype. The chain links TRBV6-1 to TRBJ1-2; D ambiguous. The CDR3 is 11 amino acids. V lost 3 bases, J lost 4 bases, and 3 bases lay in between. Germline V lookup: CDR1 MNHNS, CDR2 SASEGT. The CDR3 protein is CASSERYGYTF. The CDR3 bases are TGTGCCAGCAGTGAGCGCTATGGCTACACCTTC.

This clonotype has a count of ten or more. V is TRBV6-1 and J is TRBJ2-7; 10 bases map to TRBD1. The junction had 4 bases not matched to a gene; V was cut back by 6 bases and J by 2 bases. The germline gives CDR1 MNHNS, CDR2 SASEGT. The CDR3 is made up of 14 amino acids. CDR3 nucleotide sequence: TGTGCCAGCAGCGGGACAGGGGAGACCTACGAGCAGTACTTC. It codes for CASSGTGETYEQYF.

The table lists this clonotype with a few counts. This chain uses TRBV6-1 with TRBJ1-5; possibly TRBD1 for D (6 bases). The germline V gene encodes CDR1 MNHNS and CDR2 SASEGT. The CDR3 contains 13 residues. V lost 6 bases and J 6 bases, leaving 12 bases between the germline ends. CDR3 bases: TGTGCCAGCAGGGACAGTTTCCTTCAGCCCCAGCATTTT. This translates into CASRDSFLQPQHF.

This clonotype has ten or more counts. This rearrangement joins TRBV4-1 to TRBJ2-2; possible D gene TRBD1, 6 bases. Trimming removed 8 bases at V and 0 bases at J, with 10 bases between. Germline V lookup: CDR1 MGHRA, CDR2 YSYEKL. This CDR3 contains 14 residues. DNA for the CDR3: TGCGCCAGCTTGGGACACTCGAACACCGGGGAGCTGTTTTTT. Its protein product is CASLGHSNTGELFF.

This clonotype appeared many times. The CDR3 protein is CASSKSPTPYYTF. DNA of the CDR3: TGTGCCAGCAGTAAGAGCCCAACGCCCTACTACACCTTC. The gene calls are TRBV28 and TRBJ1-2; no clear D gene. Germline values: CDR1 MDHEN, CDR2 SYDVKM. There are 13 residues in the CDR3. V lost 5 bases to trimming and J lost 10 bases, with 17 bases between them.

The chain carries TRBV6-1 and TRBJ1-1; no clear D gene. Germline V gives CDR1 MNHNS, CDR2 SASEGT. The V gene lost 6 bases and the J gene lost 1 base, with 9 bases spanning the gap. CDR3 length equals 13 residues. CDR3 in amino acids: CASSDGPNTEAFF. The CDR3 coding sequence is TGTGCCAGCAGCGACGGCCCGAACACTGAAGCTTTCTTT.

There are many counts of this clonotype. The chain combines TRBV27 with TRBJ1-1; D gene unclear. The CDR3 has 13 amino acids. Germline loops: CDR1 MNHEY, CDR2 SMNVEV (reference sequence). V gave up 2 bases and J gave up 2 bases, with 6 bases separating them. This chain's CDR3 is CASSLVFNTEAFF. The CDR3 DNA follows: TGTGCCAGCAGTTTAGTGTTTAACACTGAAGCTTTCTTT.

This chain connects TRBV7-2 to TRBJ1-1; D remains ambiguous. In germline, CDR1 is SGHTA, CDR2 FQGNSA. The V gene lost 0 bases and the J gene lost 5 bases, with 4 bases spanning the gap. The CDR3 consists of 12 residues. Here the CDR3 DNA reads TGTGCCAGCAGCTTAGCGAAAACTGAAGCTTTCTTT. Residues: CASSLAKTEAFF.

Many counts were recorded for this clonotype. The chain links TRBV19 to TRBJ2-4; D tentatively fits TRBD1 or TRBD2 (6 bases each). The CDR3 extends over 17 amino acids. CDR1 is LNHDA and CDR2 is SQIVND in the germline V gene (reference sequence). V was shortened by 6 bases and J by 2 bases, with 20 bases between the two germline ends. The CDR3 spells CASSTKNLGGTKNIQYF. In DNA, the CDR3 is TGTGCCAGTAGCACCAAGAATTTAGGGGGGACCAAAAACATTCAGTACTTC.

This clonotype was seen repeatedly, ten times or more. This rearrangement joins TRBV5-1 to TRBJ1-1, with a possible D match to TRBD1 (6 bases). Germline CDR1 reads SGHRS; CDR2 reads YFSETQ. This CDR3 is built from 14 residues. V was trimmed by 4 bases and J by 4 bases, leaving 14 bases between them. The CDR3 reads CASSLQGFGTEAFF. Written as DNA, the CDR3 is TGCGCCAGCAGCCTACAGGGTTTTGGCACTGAAGCTTTCTTT.

This clonotype occurred many times. J is TRBJ2-2 and V is TRBV19, with unresolved D. Germline V gene data show CDR1 as LNHDA and CDR2 as SQIVND (reference sequence). The CDR3 sequence is 15 residues long. V gave up 3 bases and J gave up 6 bases, with 14 bases separating them. CDR3 sequence (DNA): TGTGCCAGTAGTATGTCGGGCAGTTCCGCCGGGGAGCTGTTTTTT. Protein product: CASSMSGSSAGELFF.

This clonotype was counted at least ten times. This rearrangement joins TRBV27 to TRBJ1-1; tentative D call: TRBD1 (6 bases). Deletions cut 2 bases from V and 2 bases from J, with 12 bases between. The length of the CDR3 is 15 residues. The germline gives CDR1 MNHEY, CDR2 SMNVEV (reference sequence). The CDR3: CASSLAGGANTEAFF. CDR3 bases: TGTGCCAGCAGTTTAGCGGGGGGGGCTAACACTGAAGCTTTCTTT.

V gene TRBV12-3 or TRBV12-4 combines with J gene TRBJ2-5, with D possibly matching TRBD1 (6 bases). The CDR3 covers 14 residues. V lost 6 bases, J lost 2 bases, and 13 bases lay in between. CDR3 coding DNA: TGTGCCAGCAGCCAACAGGGTGGTCAAGAGACCCAGTACTTC. This codes for CASSQQGGQETQYF.

The genes are TRBV19 and TRBJ2-5; weak D call: TRBD2 (5 bases). CDR1 LNHDA and CDR2 SQIVND come from the germline V gene (reference sequence). Trimming left V 6 bases short and J 2 bases short, with 16 bases between. CDR3 length equals 15 residues. The CDR3 DNA is TGTGCCAGTAGCTTAGGGAGAATGGGGCAAGAGACCCAGTACTTC. Amino acid sequence: CASSLGRMGQETQYF.

This clonotype occurred many times. This may be a read error, as it is one base from a much larger clone. The V gene is TRBV10-3, the J gene TRBJ2-5; no firm D call. Germline V gene sequence: CDR1 ENHRY, CDR2 SYGVKD. The V gene lost 4 bases and the J gene lost 5 bases, with 14 bases spanning the gap. The CDR3 totals 14 residues. CDR3 in amino acids: CAISAAPQLETQYF. The DNA for the CDR3 is TGTGCCATCAGTGCAGCGCCCCAACTCGAGACCCAGTACTTC.

This clonotype was counted many times. This chain joins TRBV4-2 and TRBJ1-1, with D perhaps matching TRBD1 (5 bases). The germline V gene encodes CDR1 LGHNA and CDR2 YNFKEQ. With 5 bases removed from V and 1 base from J, the gap between germline ends came to 11 bases. CDR3 size: 14 residues. CDR3 loop: CASSWDGQNTEAFF. The CDR3, as DNA: TGTGCCAGCAGCTGGGACGGTCAGAACACTGAAGCTTTCTTT.